The clone carrying this T cell receptor beta chain was recorded at least ten times. Its antigen is not identified. This entry is derived from a study of T-cell memory formation after mild COVID-19. In the study overall: Clustering of TCRs was largely donor specific. Study-wide findings and caveats: Mainly CM and EM harbored the contracting CD4+ clones; mainly EMRA harbored the CD8+ ones.

Germline V gene lookup returns CDR1 SQVTM and CDR2 ANQGSEA. V gave up 3 bases and J gave up 0 bases, with 11 bases separating them. CDR3 length equals 14 residues. TCRdb used MiXCR to reprocess the 5' RACE reads, holding one entry per CDR3 protein. The sample holds a few hundred thousand distinct CDR3 sequences, 20% to 25% seen once. The specimen sequenced was PBMCs or a T cell subset sorted from them (not recorded which). The chain carries TRBV29-1 and TRBJ1-2; D not resolved. The TCR sequence derives from a man younger than 30 who had mild COVID-19 (a few samples of this study predate the infection). Cell type and time point are not known. The CDR3: CSVDLASTNYGYTF. The CDR3 bases are TGCAGCGTTGATTTGGCTAGTACTAACTATGGCTACACCTTC.